What follows describes a single TCR beta chain. A second roughly 6 to 11 cycle PCR used barcoded and J-beta primers. MiXCR, run by TCRdb on the 5' RACE reads, gives a single entry per CDR3 protein. The data contain about 620,000 distinct CDR3 sequences, 20% to 25% of them singletons. These data are taken from a study of blood T cells in healthy people across ages. This CDR3 region has 13 residues. The V gene's germline CDR1 is SGHTA and CDR2 FQGTGA. The chain uses TRBV7-3 and TRBJ2-5; D is possibly TRBD2 (6 bases). The J call may be in error: the DNA end matches TRBJ2-1 better. The clonotype originates from a man between 65 and 85 years old in good health. Sequences were obtained from blood. In nucleotides, the CDR3 is TGTGCCAGCAGCTTAGGGGAGGAGGAATCCCAGTTCTTC. Protein sequence: CASSLGEEESQFF.